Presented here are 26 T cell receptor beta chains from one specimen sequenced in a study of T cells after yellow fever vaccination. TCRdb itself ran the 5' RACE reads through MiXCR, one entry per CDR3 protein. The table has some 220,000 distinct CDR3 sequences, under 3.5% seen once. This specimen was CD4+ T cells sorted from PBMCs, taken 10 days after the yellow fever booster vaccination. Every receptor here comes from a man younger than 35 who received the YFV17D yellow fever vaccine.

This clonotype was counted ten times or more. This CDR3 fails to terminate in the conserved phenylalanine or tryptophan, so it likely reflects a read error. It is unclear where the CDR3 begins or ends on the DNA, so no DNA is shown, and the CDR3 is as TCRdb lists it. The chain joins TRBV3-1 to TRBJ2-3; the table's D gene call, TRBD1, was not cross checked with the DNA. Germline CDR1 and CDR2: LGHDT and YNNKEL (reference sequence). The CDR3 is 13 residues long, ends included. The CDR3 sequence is CASSQTLSGGAYL.

CDR3 residues: CASSQETGYSEQYF. Here the CDR3 DNA reads TGTGCCAGCAGCCAAGAGACAGGGTACTCCGAGCAGTACTTC. The chain links TRBV4-2 to TRBJ2-7, with 7 bases aligning to TRBD1. The J segment lost 6 bases and the V segment lost 0 bases, leaving 5 bases of the junction unmatched. The germline V gene encodes CDR1 LGHNA and CDR2 YNFKEQ. The CDR3 totals 14 residues.

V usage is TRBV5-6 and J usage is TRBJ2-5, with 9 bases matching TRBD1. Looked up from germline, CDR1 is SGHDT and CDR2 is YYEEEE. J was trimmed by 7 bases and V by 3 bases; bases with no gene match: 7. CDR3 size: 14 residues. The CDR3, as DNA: TGTGCCAGCAGCTCATCACAGGGGGCCGGGACCCAGTACTTC. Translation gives CASSSSQGAGTQYF.

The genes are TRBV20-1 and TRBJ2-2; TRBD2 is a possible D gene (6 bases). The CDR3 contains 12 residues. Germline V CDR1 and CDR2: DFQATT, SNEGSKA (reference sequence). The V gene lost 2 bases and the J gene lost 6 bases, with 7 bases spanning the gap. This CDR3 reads CSARWEAGELFF. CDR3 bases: TGCAGTGCTAGATGGGAGGCCGGGGAGCTGTTTTTT.

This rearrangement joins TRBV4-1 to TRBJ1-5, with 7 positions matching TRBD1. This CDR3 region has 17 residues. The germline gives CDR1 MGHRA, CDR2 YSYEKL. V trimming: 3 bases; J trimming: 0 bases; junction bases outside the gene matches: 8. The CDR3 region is CASSQGTAFNSNQPQHF. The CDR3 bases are TGCGCCAGCAGCCAGGGGACAGCTTTTAATAGCAATCAGCCCCAGCATTTT.

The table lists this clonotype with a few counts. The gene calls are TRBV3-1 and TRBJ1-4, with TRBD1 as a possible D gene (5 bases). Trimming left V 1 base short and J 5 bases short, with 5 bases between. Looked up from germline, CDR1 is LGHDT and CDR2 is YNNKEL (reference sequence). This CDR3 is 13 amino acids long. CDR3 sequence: CASSQGTNEKLFF. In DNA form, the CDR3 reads TGTGCCAGCAGCCAAGGGACAAATGAAAAACTGTTTTTT.

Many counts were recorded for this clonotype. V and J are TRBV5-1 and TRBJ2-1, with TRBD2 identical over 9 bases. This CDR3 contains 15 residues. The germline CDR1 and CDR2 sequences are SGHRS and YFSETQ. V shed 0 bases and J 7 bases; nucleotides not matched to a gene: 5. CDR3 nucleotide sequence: TGCGCCAGCAGCTTGGGGCCTAGCGGGGTTAATGAGCAGTTCTTC. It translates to CASSLGPSGVNEQFF.

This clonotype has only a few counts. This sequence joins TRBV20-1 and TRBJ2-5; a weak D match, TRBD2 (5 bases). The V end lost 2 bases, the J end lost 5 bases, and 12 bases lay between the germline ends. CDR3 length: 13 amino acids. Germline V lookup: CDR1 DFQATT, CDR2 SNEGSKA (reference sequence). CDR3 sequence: CSARLAGKETQYF. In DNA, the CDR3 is TGCAGTGCTAGACTAGCTGGGAAGGAGACCCAGTACTTC.

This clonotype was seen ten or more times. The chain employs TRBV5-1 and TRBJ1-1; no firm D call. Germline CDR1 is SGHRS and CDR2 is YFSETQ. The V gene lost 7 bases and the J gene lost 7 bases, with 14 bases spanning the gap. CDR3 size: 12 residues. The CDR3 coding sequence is TGCGCCAGCGCCGCACAGCTTGATGAAGCTTTCTTT. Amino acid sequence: CASAAQLDEAFF.

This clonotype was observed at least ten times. The CDR3: CASSLGRDYGYTF. CDR3 in DNA: TGTGCCAGCAGCCTCGGGAGGGATTATGGCTACACCTTC. V is TRBV5-6 and J is TRBJ1-2; the D is unclear. Germline values: CDR1 SGHDT, CDR2 YYEEEE. This CDR3 is built from 13 residues. V lost 4 bases, J lost 5 bases, and 12 bases lay in between.

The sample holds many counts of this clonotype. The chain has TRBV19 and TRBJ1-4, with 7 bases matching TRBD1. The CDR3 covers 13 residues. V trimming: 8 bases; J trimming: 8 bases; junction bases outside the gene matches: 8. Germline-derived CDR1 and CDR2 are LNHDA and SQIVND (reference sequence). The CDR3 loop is CASSGTVEEKLFF. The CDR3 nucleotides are TGTGCCAGTTCCGGGACAGTCGAGGAAAAACTGTTTTTT. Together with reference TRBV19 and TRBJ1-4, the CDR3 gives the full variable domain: DGGITQSPKYLFRKEGQNVTLSCEQNLNHDAMYWYRQDPGQGLRLIYYSQIVNDFQKGDIAEGYSVSREKKESFPLTVTSAQKNPTAFYLCASSGTVEEKLFFGSGTQLSVL.

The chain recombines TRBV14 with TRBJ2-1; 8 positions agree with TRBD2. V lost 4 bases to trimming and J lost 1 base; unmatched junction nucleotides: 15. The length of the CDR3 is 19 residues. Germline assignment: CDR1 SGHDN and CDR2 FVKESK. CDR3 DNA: TGTGCCAGCAGCCCCCCCCCGCGGGGGGCCATTTCTTCCTACAATGAGCAGTTCTTC. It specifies CASSPPPRGAISSYNEQFF.

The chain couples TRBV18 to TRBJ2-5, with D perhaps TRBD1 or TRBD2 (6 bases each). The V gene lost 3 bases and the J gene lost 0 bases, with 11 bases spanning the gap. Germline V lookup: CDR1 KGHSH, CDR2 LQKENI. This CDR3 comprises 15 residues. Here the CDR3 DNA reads TGTGCCAGCTCACCCTCGAGGGGGGACCAAGAGACCCAGTACTTC. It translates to CASSPSRGDQETQYF.

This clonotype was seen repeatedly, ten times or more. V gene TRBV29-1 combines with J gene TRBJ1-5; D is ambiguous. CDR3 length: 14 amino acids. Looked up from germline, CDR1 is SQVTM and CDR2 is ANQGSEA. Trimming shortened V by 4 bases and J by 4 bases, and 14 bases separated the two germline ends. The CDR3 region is CSVAVGEPNQPQHF. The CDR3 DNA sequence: TGCAGCGTTGCGGTTGGGGAGCCAAATCAGCCCCAGCATTTT.

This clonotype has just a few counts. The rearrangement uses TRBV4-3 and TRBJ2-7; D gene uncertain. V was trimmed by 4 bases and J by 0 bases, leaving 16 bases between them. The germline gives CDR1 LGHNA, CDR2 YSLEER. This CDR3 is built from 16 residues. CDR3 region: CASSLSFGGDSYEQYF. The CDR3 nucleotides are TGCGCCAGCAGCCTGAGTTTTGGCGGAGACTCCTACGAGCAGTACTTC.

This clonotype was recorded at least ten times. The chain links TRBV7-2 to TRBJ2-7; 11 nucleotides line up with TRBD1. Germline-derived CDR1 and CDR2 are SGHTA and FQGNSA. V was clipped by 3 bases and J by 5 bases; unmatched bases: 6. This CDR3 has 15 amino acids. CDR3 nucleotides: TGTGCCAGCAGCTTCGTGGGGACAGGGGGGAACGAGCAGTACTTC. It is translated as CASSFVGTGGNEQYF.

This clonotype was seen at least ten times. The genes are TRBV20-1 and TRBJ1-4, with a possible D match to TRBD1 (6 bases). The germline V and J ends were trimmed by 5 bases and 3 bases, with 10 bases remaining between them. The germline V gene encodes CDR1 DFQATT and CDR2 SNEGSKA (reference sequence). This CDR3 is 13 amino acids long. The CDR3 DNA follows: TGCAGTGCTGGGACACAACCTAATGAAAAACTGTTTTTT. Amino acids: CSAGTQPNEKLFF.

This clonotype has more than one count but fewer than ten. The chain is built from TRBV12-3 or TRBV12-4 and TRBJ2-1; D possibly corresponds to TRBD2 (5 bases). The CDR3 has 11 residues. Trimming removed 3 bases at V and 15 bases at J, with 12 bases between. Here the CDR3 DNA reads TGTGCCAGCAGTTTGGCCGGGGTCACGTTCTTC. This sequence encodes CASSLAGVTFF.

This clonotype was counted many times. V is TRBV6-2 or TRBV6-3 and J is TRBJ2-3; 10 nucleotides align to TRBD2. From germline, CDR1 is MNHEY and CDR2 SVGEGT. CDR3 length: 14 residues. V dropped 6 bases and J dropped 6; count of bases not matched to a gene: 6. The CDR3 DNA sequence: TGTGCCAGCAGCTTTAGCGGGGGGCCGGATACGCAGTATTTT. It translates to CASSFSGGPDTQYF.

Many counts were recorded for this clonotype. CDR3 nucleotides: TGTGCCTCAAGTTCGGGGGCGATGGGCAATGAGCAGTTCTTC. This translates into CASSSGAMGNEQFF. The chain joins TRBV12-3 or TRBV12-4 to TRBJ2-1; possibly TRBD1 or TRBD2 for D (6 bases each). Trimming removed 11 bases from V and 6 bases from J, with 20 bases in between. The CDR3 sequence is 14 residues long.

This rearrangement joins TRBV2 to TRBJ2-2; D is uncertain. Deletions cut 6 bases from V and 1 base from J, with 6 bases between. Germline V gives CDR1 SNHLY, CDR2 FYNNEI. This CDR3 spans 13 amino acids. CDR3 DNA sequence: TGTGCCAGCAGCCCTGAGAACACCGGGGAGCTGTTTTTT. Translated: CASSPENTGELFF.

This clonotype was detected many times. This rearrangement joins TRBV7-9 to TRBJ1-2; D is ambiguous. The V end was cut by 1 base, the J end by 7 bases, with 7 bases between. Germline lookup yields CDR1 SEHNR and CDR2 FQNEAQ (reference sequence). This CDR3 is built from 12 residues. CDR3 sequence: CASSLEGIGYTF. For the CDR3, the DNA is TGTGCCAGCAGCTTAGAGGGCATTGGCTACACCTTC.

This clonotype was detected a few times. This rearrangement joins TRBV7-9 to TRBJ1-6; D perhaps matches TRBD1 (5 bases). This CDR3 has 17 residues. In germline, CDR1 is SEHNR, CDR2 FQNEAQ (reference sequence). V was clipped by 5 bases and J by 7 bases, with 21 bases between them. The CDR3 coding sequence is TGTGCCAGCAGCCGAAGCCGGGGACCCTCGGTCAATTCACCCCTCCACTTT. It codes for CASSRSRGPSVNSPLHF.

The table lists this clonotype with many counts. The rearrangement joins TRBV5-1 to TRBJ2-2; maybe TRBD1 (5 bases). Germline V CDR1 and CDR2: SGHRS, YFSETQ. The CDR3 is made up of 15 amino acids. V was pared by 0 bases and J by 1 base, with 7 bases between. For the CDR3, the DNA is TGCGCCAGCAGCTTGGACCAGGGGAACACCGGGGAGCTGTTTTTT. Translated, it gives CASSLDQGNTGELFF.

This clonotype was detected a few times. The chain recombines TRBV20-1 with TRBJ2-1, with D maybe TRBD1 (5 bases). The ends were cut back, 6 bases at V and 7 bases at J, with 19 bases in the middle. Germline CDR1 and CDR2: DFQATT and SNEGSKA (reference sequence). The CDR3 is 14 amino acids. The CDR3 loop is CSAHVSGPFNEQFF. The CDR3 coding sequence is TGCAGTGCCCACGTGTCAGGGCCCTTTAATGAGCAGTTCTTC.

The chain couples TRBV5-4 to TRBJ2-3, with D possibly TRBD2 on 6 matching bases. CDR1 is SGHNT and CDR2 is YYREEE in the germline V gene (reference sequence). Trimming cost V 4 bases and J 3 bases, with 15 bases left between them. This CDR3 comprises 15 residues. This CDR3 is CASSPGRGMTDTQYF. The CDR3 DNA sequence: TGTGCCAGCAGCCCGGGACGGGGGATGACAGATACGCAGTATTTT.